This T cell receptor (beta chain) was recorded in a study of T cells after yellow fever vaccination. TCRdb re-derived calls from the 5' RACE reads in MiXCR, one entry per CDR3 protein. The table has some 670,000 distinct CDR3 sequences, around 12% seen once. This TCR came from a man aged 25 to 40 who received the YFV17D yellow fever vaccine. Specimen: PBMCs, collected on the day of the yellow fever booster vaccination.

CDR3 in amino acids: CASSGTGAASGANVLTF. The DNA of the CDR3 is TGTGCCAGCAGCGGGACAGGGGCCGCCTCTGGGGCCAACGTCCTGACTTTC. The rearrangement joins TRBV5-4 to TRBJ2-6; 10 positions agree with TRBD1. The CDR3 consists of 17 residues. The germline CDR1 and CDR2 sequences are SGHNT and YYREEE (reference sequence). V gave up 4 bases and J gave up 0 bases; unmatched junction bases: 4.